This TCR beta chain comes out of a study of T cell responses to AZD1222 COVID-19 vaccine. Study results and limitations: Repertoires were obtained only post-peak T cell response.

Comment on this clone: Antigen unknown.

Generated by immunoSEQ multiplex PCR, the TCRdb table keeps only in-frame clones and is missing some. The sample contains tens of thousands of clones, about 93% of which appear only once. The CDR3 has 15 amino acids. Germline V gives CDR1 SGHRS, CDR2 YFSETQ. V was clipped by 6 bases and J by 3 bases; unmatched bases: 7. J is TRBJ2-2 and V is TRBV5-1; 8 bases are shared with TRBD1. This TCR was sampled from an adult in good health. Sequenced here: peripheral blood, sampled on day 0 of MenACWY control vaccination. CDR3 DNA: TGCGCCAGCAACTTTGGACAGGGAGACACCGGGGAGCTGTTTTTT. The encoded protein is CASNFGQGDTGELFF.